The subject of this entry is one T cell receptor beta chain. This CDR3 region has 14 residues. J was trimmed by 4 bases and V by 5 bases; bases with no gene match: 7. Looked up from germline, CDR1 is PRHDT and CDR2 is FYEKMQ (reference sequence). These data belong to a study of human T cells and chemical hapten exposure. At the level of the study: Subjects had 2% DPC placed on 2 cm by 2 cm of upper inner arm skin for sensitization. Patients additionally received therapeutic doses of diphenylcyclopropenone on the scalp once a week, and this continued throughout the roughly 22-week study.

The time point denotes: pre-sensitization, week 0. Treatment reported: therapeutic diphenylcyclopropenone sensitization with weekly scalp DPC. From whole blood left unfractionated, total RNA was extracted. It was the library that attached unique molecular identifiers to individual cDNA molecules. TCRdb recomputed calls from the RACE reads with MiXCR, one row per CDR3 protein. This sample yields about 40,000 distinct CDR3 sequences, of which under 12% are seen a single time; approximately 5.9% belongs to the top ten. Sequenced material: whole blood, taken in connection with sensitization to the hapten diphenylcyclopropenone (DPC). V and J are TRBV13 and TRBJ1-2; 7 positions agree with TRBD1. The sequence came from a man younger than 45 with alopecia areata. Some clones in this sample may be carry-over from other donors' samples. The CDR3 DNA sequence: TGTGCCAGCAGCGCTTCGACAGGGCTCTATGGCTACACCTTC. Its protein product is CASSASTGLYGYTF. The full variable domain, with the rest looked up from reference TRBV13 and TRBJ1-2, is AAGVIQSPRHLIKEKRETATLKCYPIPRHDTVYWYQQGPGQDPQFLISFYEKMQSDKGSIPDRFSAQQFSDYHSELNMSSLELGDSALYFCASSASTGLYGYTFGSGTRLTVV.